The present T cell receptor (beta chain) was sequenced within a study of T cell clones after liver transplantation. The germline V gene encodes CDR1 GTSNPN and CDR2 SVGIG (reference sequence). CDR3 size: 13 residues. V was pared by 0 bases and J by 6 bases, with 8 bases between. Assay: immunoSEQ multiplex PCR; the TCRdb copy retains only in-frame clones and omits some. The data contain some 70,000 clones, roughly nine tenths of them singletons. The sequences come from CD4+ T cells from blood, collected before liver transplant. The receptor's source is a human donor who received a liver transplant. V is TRBV30 and J is TRBJ2-2; D ambiguous. In nucleotides, the CDR3 is TGTGCCTGGAGTGTACAATTACCCGGGGAGCTGTTTTTT. Its protein product is CAWSVQLPGELFF.